This TCR beta chain was profiled in a study of blood T cell repertoires in COVID-19. On the study more broadly: COVID-19 samples from acute and convalescent phases originated in the United States, Italy and Spain. Sources were T cells, B-cell-depleted T cells, or PBMCs; the material itself was cDNA or gDNA.

CDR3 length: 16 amino acids. V lost 2 bases to trimming and J lost 3 bases; unmatched junction nucleotides: 8. Germline CDR1 MNHEY, CDR2 SMNVEV (reference sequence). Clones were read by immunoSEQ multiplex PCR, and TCRdb kept only the in-frame ones, dropping some. In the table there are tens of thousands of clones, roughly 88% of which are singletons. The sequencing sample was made of peripheral blood. The rearrangement links TRBV27 to TRBJ1-1; 8 bases are shared with TRBD1. This TCR derives from a man in his fifties or sixties with active COVID-19. This CDR3 reads CASSLLGQGRDTEAFF. In DNA form, the CDR3 reads TGTGCCAGCAGTTTACTAGGACAGGGTCGGGACACTGAAGCTTTCTTT.